These T cell receptor beta chains were read from a single sample in a study of shared clonotypes between healthy human individuals. Clones were read by immunoSEQ multiplex PCR, and TCRdb kept only the in-frame ones, dropping some. The sample lists about 470,000 clones; about 85% were seen once. Sequences were obtained from PBMCs. The receptors stem from a woman aged 40 to 50 in good health. Some clones in this sample may be carry-over from other donors' samples. Both conserved end residues are trimmed from each CDR3.

V	length	J	CDR3
TRBV10-3	12	TRBJ2-1	ASTTSGNYNEQF
TRBV5-4	13	TRBJ2-7	ASRPGGGRAYEQY
TRBV28	13	TRBJ1-2	ASSTRWSRDYGYT
TRBV11-2	14	TRBJ2-3	ASSLALAGGTDTQY
TRBV28	15	TRBJ2-6	ASSARPGSSGANVLT
TRBV4-3	12	TRBJ2-3	ASSQEAGTDTQY
TRBV19	11	TRBJ1-5	ASSPGKKQPQH
TRBV27	12	TRBJ2-2	ASSSRTGGGELF
TRBV19	11	TRBJ2-7	ASSKREFYEQY
TRBV5-1	12	TRBJ2-5	ASSLWQGRETQY
TRBV19	14	TRBJ2-1	ASSTNRDRVFGEQF
TRBV28	15	TRBJ1-4	ASSTRSRPPVGEKLF
TRBV6-5	12	TRBJ1-2	ASSTGHHGDGYT
TRBV29-1	11	TRBJ1-1	SVEGIWNTEAF
TRBV20-1	9	TRBJ1-1	SARRGGEAF
TRBV18	13	TRBJ2-7	ASSPKGNFVYEQY
TRBV10-3	12	TRBJ2-7	ATSDLGSSYEQY
TRBV21-1	14	TRBJ1-5	ASSKRGADSNQPQH
TRBV19	10	TRBJ1-2	ASSMANYGYT
TRBV5-1	13	TRBJ1-1	ASSLIPSQGTEAF
TRBV25-1	11	TRBJ1-2	ASSDPFGPFYT
TRBV6-1	13	TRBJ2-2	ASSAEGDNTGELF
TRBV2	13	TRBJ1-2	ASSPYGGENYGYT
TRBV11-2	15	TRBJ2-3	ASSLRLSGRATDTQY
TRBV18	14	TRBJ1-5	ASSPNLQVPGQPQH
TRBV28	13	TRBJ2-2	ASSFGTSGTGELF
TRBV11-2	13	TRBJ1-2	ASRKDRLANYGYT
TRBV19	14	TRBJ2-2	ASSTTSGILTGELF
TRBV5-1	13	TRBJ2-7	ASSPSIGPRAEQY
TRBV6-1	12	TRBJ1-1	ASSAVDGDTEAF
TRBV5-1	13	TRBJ2-3	ASRPSGRSTDTQY
TRBV11-3	10	TRBJ1-1	ASSFAGQRAF
TRBV28	12	TRBJ1-1	ASSRLRENTEAF
TRBV18	13	TRBJ2-1	ASSPLAGSYNEQF
TRBV6-6	14	TRBJ1-4	ASNRDRGAGYEKLF
TRBV7-7	11	TRBJ2-3	ASSLAGQGTQY
TRBV11-2	15	TRBJ2-3	ASSSDRVVRASDTQY
TRBV5-1	11	TRBJ1-3	ASSSSGENTIY
TRBV11-2	10	TRBJ1-1	ASSFDYSEAF
TRBV7-7	13	TRBJ2-7	ASSLGTGSSYEQY
TRBV7-2	14	TRBJ2-1	ASSLILAATYNEQF